This T cell receptor beta chain was identified during a study of radiation and T cells in renal cell carcinoma. Study observations and caveats: In blood, top tumor clones expanded by 2 weeks, shrinking by 4.

This clone has a single count. Its antigen is not identified. Sequencing was performed with immunoSEQ multiplex PCR; in TCRdb, only in-frame clones are kept and a portion is missing. The sample yields some 150,000 clones, around nine tenths seen once. Time point of the sample: blood 4 weeks post-SBRT, at nephrectomy. Treatment reported: 15 Gy SBRT to primary tumor, nephrectomy 4 weeks later. Nephrectomy followed 15 Gy stereotactic body radiation by 4 weeks. This renal cell carcinoma was of the clear cell type. The ends were cut back, 0 bases at V and 7 bases at J, with 13 bases in the middle. The CDR3 length is 14 residues. Germline CDR1 and CDR2: LGHNA and YSLEER.

The TCR was taken from a woman aged 45-60 years with renal cell carcinoma. This chain joins TRBV4-3 and TRBJ2-7; possibly TRBD2 for D (6 bases). This material consisted of blood, taken from a patient whose treatment included radiotherapy and nephrectomy. CDR3 nucleotides: TGCGCCAGCAGCCAAGATCCGCGGGACGGTGAGCAGTACTTC. Protein: CASSQDPRDGEQYF.